Below, 15 T cell receptor beta chains from the same sample are listed, as sequenced in a study of T cell responses to AZD1222 COVID-19 vaccine. The assay was immunoSEQ multiplex PCR, and TCRdb's table has in-frame clones only and misses some. The sample holds under 150,000 clones, about 90% seen once. The sample in question was peripheral blood, obtained 28 days after the second AZD1222 dose. These receptors were taken from an adult who received the AZD1222 COVID-19 vaccine.

On this clone: Other DNA sequences of this sample code for an identical CDR3. This chain joins TRBV18 and TRBJ1-2, with D perhaps TRBD1 (6 bases). Germline CDR1 KGHSH, CDR2 LQKENI. The CDR3 contains 13 residues. Trimming took off 3 bases at V and 1 base at J, with 6 bases between the two ends. CDR3 region: CASSPDSNYGYTF. CDR3 DNA: TGTGCCAGCTCACCGGACAGTAACTATGGCTACACCTTC.

The CDR3 bases are TGTGCCAGCAGCGTTGGGAACAGGGGGCTTTCAGATACGCAGTATTTT. Translation gives CASSVGNRGLSDTQYF. The chain employs TRBV9 and TRBJ2-3; 9 bases map to TRBD1. V lost 2 bases to trimming and J lost 4 bases; unmatched junction nucleotides: 8. CDR1 is SGDLS and CDR2 is YYNGEE in the germline V gene. This CDR3 is 16 amino acids long.

The chain is built from TRBV28 and TRBJ2-5, with 8 bases that match TRBD2. The CDR3 loop spans 18 amino acids. With V trimmed by 6 bases and J by 2 bases, 17 bases remained unmatched. Per the germline V gene, CDR1 is MDHEN and CDR2 is SYDVKM. DNA of the CDR3: TGTGCCAGCAGACATAGGACTAGCCATCCCGCCTATCAAGAGACCCAGTACTTC. Encoded protein: CASRHRTSHPAYQETQYF.

This rearrangement joins TRBV11-2 to TRBJ1-2; D remains ambiguous. This CDR3 region has 16 residues. Germline values: CDR1 SGHAT, CDR2 FQNNGV. Trimming stripped 5 bases from V and 4 bases from J, with 20 bases between. CDR3 in amino acids: CASSHRHHQSPYGYTF. The CDR3 nucleotides read TGTGCCAGCAGCCATCGACACCACCAATCCCCCTATGGCTACACCTTC.

This clone turned up a few times. The chain uses TRBV10-3 and TRBJ1-5, with no clear D. The germline V gene encodes CDR1 ENHRY and CDR2 SYGVKD. This CDR3 has 13 amino acids. Trimming cost V 11 bases and J 0 bases, with 11 bases left between them. CDR3 sequence (DNA): TGTGCCTCCACGTGGGATAGCAATCAGCCCCAGCATTTT. This encodes CASTWDSNQPQHF.

This chain joins TRBV30 and TRBJ1-6; tentatively, D is TRBD1 (5 bases). The germline V gene has CDR1 GTSNPN and CDR2 SVGIG (reference sequence). Trimming removed 3 bases from V and 5 bases from J, with 8 bases in between. The CDR3 is 13 amino acids. CDR3 protein: CAWRYRNNSPLHF. Here the CDR3 DNA reads TGTGCCTGGAGGTACAGGAATAATTCACCCCTCCACTTT.

V gene TRBV28 combines with J gene TRBJ1-2; no definite D call. V lost 7 bases and J 8 bases, leaving 11 bases between the germline ends. The CDR3 runs to 11 residues. Per germline, CDR1 MDHEN and CDR2 SYDVKM. The CDR3 nucleotides are TGTGCCAGCAAAGGCGGGAGAGGCTACACCTTC. Protein: CASKGGRGYTF.

The chain employs TRBV5-8 and TRBJ1-3; 8 bases agree with TRBD1. The germline gives CDR1 SGHTS, CDR2 YDEGEE. With 0 bases clipped from V and 12 bases from J, the junction kept 5 bases outside the gene matches. The CDR3 contains 13 residues. The CDR3 loop reads CASSLAGTGLIYF. CDR3 bases: TGTGCCAGCAGCTTGGCCGGGACAGGTCTCATATATTTT.

This clone came up once. This chain connects TRBV7-9 to TRBJ1-3; no definite D call. The V end was cut by 5 bases, the J end by 6 bases, with 8 bases between. The germline CDR1 and CDR2 sequences are SEHNR and FQNEAQ (reference sequence). This CDR3 is built from 12 residues. Here the CDR3 reads CASSDGLNTIYF. The DNA of the CDR3 is TGTGCCAGCAGCGACGGGCTAAACACCATATATTTT.

The CDR3 is CASSFTPSSEAFF. The CDR3 region has the DNA TGTGCCAGCAGCTTTACCCCGTCCTCTGAAGCTTTCTTT. The chain carries TRBV7-2 and TRBJ1-1; D not certain. CDR1 is SGHTA and CDR2 is FQGNSA in the germline V gene. The CDR3 is 13 amino acids. V dropped 3 bases and J dropped 6 bases, with 11 bases sitting between them.

In this sample, this clone turned up a few times. V gene TRBV7-8 combines with J gene TRBJ2-4; D may be TRBD2 (5 bases). Trimming left V 4 bases short and J 9 bases short, with 19 bases between. Germline V gene data show CDR1 as SGHVS and CDR2 as FQNEAQ. This CDR3 has 15 residues. The CDR3 nucleotides read TGTGCCAGCAGCTCCCGTGGGCAGCTTGGGAGCATTCAGTACTTC. Translating gives CASSSRGQLGSIQYF.

The rearrangement uses TRBV5-1 and TRBJ2-1, with no clear D. V was clipped by 0 bases and J by 0 bases, with 10 bases between them. Looked up from germline, CDR1 is SGHRS and CDR2 is YFSETQ. The CDR3 contains 16 residues. CDR3: CASSLDGSSSYNEQFF. CDR3 DNA sequence: TGCGCCAGCAGCTTGGATGGCAGTAGCTCCTACAATGAGCAGTTCTTC.

The genes are TRBV5-1 and TRBJ1-5; a possible D gene is TRBD1 (6 bases). From germline, CDR1 is SGHRS and CDR2 YFSETQ. The CDR3 extends over 16 amino acids. Trimming cost V 0 bases and J 0 bases, with 10 bases left between them. The CDR3 DNA reads TGCGCCAGCAGCTTGGGGACAGCTAATAGCAATCAGCCCCAGCATTTT. Translation gives CASSLGTANSNQPQHF.

This clone was seen only once. The chain is built from TRBV5-1 and TRBJ2-5; D gene ambiguous. The CDR3 is 13 amino acids. The germline gives CDR1 SGHRS, CDR2 YFSETQ. The V and J ends lost 7 bases and 4 bases respectively, with 14 bases between them. CDR3 DNA: TGCGCCAGCCAGCGCCAGGCTAGAGAGACCCAGTACTTC. This encodes CASQRQARETQYF.

The CDR3 DNA reads as TGTGCCAGCAGCTTACCGCCACAGGGTCTCAGCACTGAAGCTTTCTTT. It translates to CASSLPPQGLSTEAFF. This chain connects TRBV11-3 to TRBJ1-1; D is perhaps TRBD1 (6 bases). The CDR3 covers 16 residues. Germline CDR1 SGHNT, CDR2 YENEEA. The V end lost 2 bases, the J end lost 4 bases, and 17 bases lay between the germline ends.